The entry below gives a single T cell receptor beta chain sequence along with its context. Its target is not known. The record originates from a study of radiotherapy plus CTLA-4 blockade in lung cancer. Study context: Objective responses were observed in about 17% of patients, and disease control was achieved by around 31%. Study-wide findings and caveats: Among blood TCR repertoires after radiotherapy plus ipilimumab, tumor-derived clones expanded.

The CDR3 has 14 residues. V lost 4 bases, J lost 7 bases, and 16 bases lay in between. Germline assignment: CDR1 SGHRS and CDR2 YFSETQ. Patients had chemo-refractory metastatic non-small-cell lung cancer and received focal radiation plus CTLA-4 blockade that used ipilimumab. Sequencing used immunoSEQ multiplex PCR; TCRdb keeps in-frame clones, though not all of them. The data contain some 110,000 clones, more than 70% of them singletons. The clonotype was recovered from a human donor with non-small cell lung cancer that progressed on radiotherapy plus ipilimumab. Some clones in this sample may be carry-over from other donors' samples. The chain is built from TRBV5-1 and TRBJ2-3, with D tentatively TRBD1 (5 bases). Sequences were derived from peripheral blood, sampled from a patient treated with radiotherapy plus ipilimumab. CDR3 sequence reads: CASSLGQGGYTQYF. The CDR3 DNA reads TGCGCCAGCAGCCTTGGACAAGGTGGATATACGCAGTATTTT.